The entry below gives a single T cell receptor beta chain sequence along with its context. Generated by immunoSEQ multiplex PCR, the TCRdb table keeps only in-frame clones and is missing some. The data hold tens of thousands of clones, with 75% to 95% observed a single time. The CDR3 runs 13 residues. The V end was cut by 2 bases, the J end by 2 bases, with 7 bases between. Germline assignment: CDR1 SGHNT and CDR2 YYREEE (reference sequence). The data originate from a study of OX40 agonist ivuxolimab in advanced cancers. Whole-study context: Dose-escalation subjects each had hepatocellular carcinoma, melanoma, renal cell or head and neck cancer. The group had a mean age of 60 years, ranged from 23 to 79, and was roughly 80% male. Three partial responders included one hepatocellular carcinoma patient and two cutaneous melanoma patients.

The sequenced sample was CD4+ or CD8+ T cells sorted from blood, obtained in a trial of the OX40 agonist ivuxolimab. This receptor was obtained from an adult with an advanced solid tumor such as melanoma, head and neck, liver or kidney cancer. The chain employs TRBV5-4 and TRBJ1-1, with no clear D. The CDR3 nucleotides are TGTGCCAGCAGCTTTGGGGAAAACACTGAAGCTTTCTTT. Its translation is CASSFGENTEAFF.